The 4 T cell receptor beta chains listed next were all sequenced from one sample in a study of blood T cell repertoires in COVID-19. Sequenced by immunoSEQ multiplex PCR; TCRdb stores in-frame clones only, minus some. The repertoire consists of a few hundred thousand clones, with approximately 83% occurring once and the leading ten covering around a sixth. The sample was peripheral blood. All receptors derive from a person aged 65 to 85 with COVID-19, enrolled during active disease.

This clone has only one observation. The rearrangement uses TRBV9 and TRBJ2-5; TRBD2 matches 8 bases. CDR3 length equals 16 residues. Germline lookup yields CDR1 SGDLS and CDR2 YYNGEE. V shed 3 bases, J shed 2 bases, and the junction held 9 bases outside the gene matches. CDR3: CASSAGTRPNQETQYF. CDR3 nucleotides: TGTGCCAGCAGCGCTGGGACTAGGCCTAATCAAGAGACCCAGTACTTC.

The CDR3 region is CASRKDGDQPQHF. DNA for the CDR3: TGTGCCAGCAGAAAAGACGGGGATCAGCCCCAGCATTTT. The V gene is TRBV7-2, the J gene TRBJ1-5; D gene uncertain. With 6 bases removed from V and 5 bases from J, the gap between germline ends came to 11 bases. Germline CDR1 SGHTA, CDR2 FQGNSA. This CDR3 comprises 13 residues.

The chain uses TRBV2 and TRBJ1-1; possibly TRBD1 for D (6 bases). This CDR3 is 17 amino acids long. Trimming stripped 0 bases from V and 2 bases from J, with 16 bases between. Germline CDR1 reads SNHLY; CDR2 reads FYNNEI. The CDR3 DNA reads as TGTGCCAGCAGTGAAGCGCGTAGGGGCAGGGGAAACACTGAAGCTTTCTTT. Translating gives CASSEARRGRGNTEAFF.

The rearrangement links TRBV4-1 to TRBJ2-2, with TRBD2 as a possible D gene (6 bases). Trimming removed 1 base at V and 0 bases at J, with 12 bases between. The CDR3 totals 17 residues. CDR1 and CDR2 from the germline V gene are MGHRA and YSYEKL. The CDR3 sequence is CASSQVGGFANTGELFF. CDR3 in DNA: TGCGCCAGCAGCCAAGTAGGAGGGTTCGCGAACACCGGGGAGCTGTTTTTT.